The TCR beta chain under discussion was sequenced for a study of Tregs in tolerant kidney transplant recipients. Concerning this clone itself: Antigen: not known.

Only in-frame clones appear in the TCRdb table, and some are missing; sequencing was by immunoSEQ multiplex PCR. The sample includes approximately 81,000 clones, 75% to 95% seen only once; the top ten take about 1.6%. Findings and caveats of the study: The most relevant donor-specific Treg TCRbeta repertoire apparently came from expansion with activated donor B cells.

Mixed chimerism was transient after nonmyeloablative marrow transplants from related graft donors. Per the germline V gene, CDR1 is SGHTA and CDR2 is FQGTGA. The CDR3 consists of 15 residues. J lost 9 bases, V lost 4 bases, and 5 bases had no gene match. The source was CD4+ T cells from blood (PBMCs), collected 24 months after the transplant. This chain links TRBV7-3 with TRBJ2-1; 14 bases align to TRBD2. This receptor was obtained from a human patient who received a combined kidney and bone marrow transplant. The T cells may come from the graft donor. The CDR3 DNA reads TGTGCCAGCAGCTCGACTAGCGGGGGGGCGGGTGAGCAGTTCTTC. Translation gives CASSSTSGGAGEQFF.